This record concerns one T cell receptor beta chain sequence. Per the germline V gene, CDR1 is SGDLS and CDR2 is YYNGEE. There are 15 residues in the CDR3. V was clipped by 3 bases and J by 6 bases, with 18 bases between them. These data belong to a study of blood T cell repertoires in COVID-19. This table comes from immunoSEQ multiplex PCR, and its TCRdb copy is limited to in-frame clones, with some not included. The profile shows approximately 150,000 clones, roughly nine tenths of them singletons. Sequencing input: PBMCs or T cells enriched from blood (not recorded which). This receptor was identified in a human donor with acute COVID-19. The donor label of this sample is uncertain. V and J are TRBV9 and TRBJ1-2; maybe TRBD1 (6 bases). The CDR3 sequence is CASSARPRGSHGYTF. The CDR3 nucleotides read TGTGCCAGCAGCGCGAGGCCCAGGGGTTCCCATGGCTACACCTTC.